The text below deals with one T cell receptor beta chain. Its cognate antigen is unknown. The record originates from a study of follicular helper T cells after annual influenza vaccination. Study in general: Sampling occurred days 0, 7 and 28 after each influenza vaccination.

Whole-study results and caveats: Undersampling of the much larger non-cTfh compartments could not be excluded for influenza clone enrichment.

Time point given: 2014-2015 season, pre-vaccination. Before and after seasonal inactivated influenza vaccination, adults gave blood for sorting CD4 subsets for sequencing. Vaccine contraindications, substance abuse, HIV/AIDS, active malignancy and active illness excluded donors. Sequencing used immunoSEQ multiplex PCR; TCRdb keeps in-frame clones, though not all of them. The sample consists of about 14,000 clones, roughly four fifths of them appearing once. This clonotype was obtained from an adult who received the influenza vaccine. The source was CXCR5- memory CD4+ T cells sorted from blood, collected on the day of influenza vaccination.

The CDR3 loop is CASILGQGFVGNQPQHF. CDR3 in DNA: TGTGCCAGCATCTTAGGACAGGGGTTTGTGGGCAATCAGCCCCAGCATTTT. The V gene is TRBV25-1, the J gene TRBJ1-5, with 9 nucleotides matching TRBD1. This CDR3 contains 17 residues. CDR1 and CDR2 (germline): MGHDK, SYGVNS. Trimming took 7 bases from V and 2 from J; bases not matched to a gene: 12.